A selection of T cell receptor beta chains follows, all from one sample in a study of T cells in Graves' hyperthyroidism and ophthalmopathy. MiXCR, applied by TCRdb to the multiplex PCR reads, yields one record per CDR3 protein. This table holds about 500,000 distinct CDR3 sequences, 15% to 20% found once. The sample taken for sequencing was blood. Source of these receptors: a woman between 25 and 40 years old with Graves' ophthalmopathy. CDR3s include the opening cysteine and the closing phenylalanine or tryptophan. Fields, in order: J gene, clone size, D gene, V gene, CDR3 DNA, CDR3 protein. A D gene is named only where the DNA matches it firmly. Size is stated for part of the rows, as once, few or many counts, or as a class when the clone is expanded.

>TRBJ2-3|few|NA|TRBV6-1
TGTGCCAGCAGCTCAGGGTTGGGTACGCAGTATTTT
CASSSGLGTQYF
>TRBJ2-1|NA|TRBD2|TRBV6-1
TGTGCCAGGAGTGAAGAAATAGCGGGATTCTACAATGAGCAGTTCTTC
CARSEEIAGFYNEQFF
>TRBJ2-7|NA|NA|TRBV28
TGTGCCAGCAGTTTCCCCATTCTTACGAGCTCCTACGAGCAGTACTTC
CASSFPILTSSYEQYF
>TRBJ2-5|NA|TRBD1|TRBV11-1
TGTGCCAGCAGCGTCGACAGGGCTGGGGAGACCCAGTACTTC
CASSVDRAGETQYF
>TRBJ2-2|NA|TRBD2|TRBV6-1
TGTGCCAGCAGTCCCAAACTAGCGGGGAAGGTTATGGGCACCGGGGAGCTGTTTTTT
CASSPKLAGKVMGTGELFF
>TRBJ2-5|many|TRBD2|TRBV20-1
TGCAGTGCTCTCTGGACTAGCGAGGAGACCCAGTACTTC
CSALWTSEETQYF
>TRBJ2-5|many|TRBD1|TRBV15
TGTGCCACCAGCAGAGATCCCGGACAGGGGAAAGAGACCCAGTACTTC
CATSRDPGQGKETQYF
>TRBJ2-3|NA|NA|TRBV20-1
TGCAGTGTTAAGGCTTTGACGGGCACAGATACGCAGTATTTT
CSVKALTGTDTQYF
>TRBJ2-5|NA|NA|TRBV5-8
TGTGCCAGCAGCTTGGAGGGGGTCAGCCAAGAGACCCAGTACTTC
CASSLEGVSQETQYF
>TRBJ2-7|many|NA|TRBV20-1
TGCAGTGCTAGAGATTTAGCGGAGCAGTACTTC
CSARDLAEQYF
>TRBJ2-1|few|NA|TRBV20-1
TGCAGTGCTAGGGGGAGGTCAGGGTCCTACAATGAGCAGTTCTTC
CSARGRSGSYNEQFF
>TRBJ1-4|NA|NA|TRBV30
TGTGCCTGGAGTGGTCCCGAGGAAAAACTGTTTTTT
CAWSGPEEKLFF
>TRBJ2-5|many|NA|TRBV18
TGTGCCAGCTCACCACCCCAGGGTAGGAGTGACCAGTACTTC
CASSPPQGRSDQYF
>TRBJ2-3|many|TRBD2|TRBV28
TGTGCCAGCAGTCTTCGGCGACTAGCGGTAAAAGAGGGAGATACGCAGTATTTT
CASSLRRLAVKEGDTQYF
>TRBJ1-1|few|NA|TRBV4-2
TGTGCCAGCAGTCCTGGGCAAAAAGTTGAAGCTTTCTTT
CASSPGQKVEAFF
>TRBJ2-7|NA|TRBD1|TRBV11-2
TGTGCCAGCAGCACATCCGGGACAGGGGTTGCATACGAGCAGTACTTC
CASSTSGTGVAYEQYF
>TRBJ2-4|NA|NA|TRBV12-5
TGTGCTAGTAGTGTGGGGGGTTTGAGGGTAGCCAAAAACATTCAGTACTTC
CASSVGGLRVAKNIQYF
>TRBJ2-7|many|NA|TRBV7-9
TGTGCCAGCAGCTTCGAGACTCTGCGCGAGCAGTACTTC
CASSFETLREQYF
>TRBJ2-1|NA|NA|TRBV20-1
TGCAGTCCCCGAGAGGGAGCCCGCTCCTACAATGAGCAGTTCTTC
CSPREGARSYNEQFF
>TRBJ1-1|few|NA|TRBV20-1
TGCAGTGCTAGACCCGTTAATGGGGACACTGAAGCTTTCTTT
CSARPVNGDTEAFF
>TRBJ2-1|many|TRBD2|TRBV4-1
TGCGCCAGCAGCCAAGAACCCAATCGAGTAGCGGGAGAGCGCAATGAGCAGTTCTTC
CASSQEPNRVAGERNEQFF
>TRBJ2-5|NA|TRBD1|TRBV20-1
TGCAGTGCTAGAGATACCGGGACAGGGAGGGAGGAGACCCAGTACTTC
CSARDTGTGREETQYF
>TRBJ2-7|NA|TRBD2|TRBV19
TGTGCCAGTAGTGCATGGACTAGCGGGACCTACGAGCAGTACTTC
CASSAWTSGTYEQYF
>TRBJ1-2|few|TRBD1|TRBV9
TGTGCCAGCATTAAGAGGCAGGGGGACTATGGCTACACCTTC
CASIKRQGDYGYTF
>TRBJ2-7|many|TRBD1|TRBV30
TGTGCCTGGAGCCTGACAGGGGACGAGCAGTACTTC
CAWSLTGDEQYF
>TRBJ2-7|NA|TRBD2|TRBV20-1
TGCAGTGCGAAGGGACTAGCGAAAACCTACGAGCAGTACTTC
CSAKGLAKTYEQYF
>TRBJ2-7|NA|TRBD2|TRBV6-2/TRBV6-3
TGTGCCAGCAAAGGACTAGCGGGAGTCCTAGAGCAGTACTTC
CASKGLAGVLEQYF
>TRBJ2-7|many|NA|TRBV7-2
TGTGCCAGCAGCTTGGACCGGGACCCCACCTACGAGCAGTACTTC
CASSLDRDPTYEQYF
>TRBJ2-1|NA|TRBD2|TRBV6-1
TGTGCCAGCAGCCTATCCATAATACTAGCGGAAGGGCCGTACAATGAGCAGTTCTTC
CASSLSIILAEGPYNEQFF
>TRBJ2-7|NA|TRBD2|TRBV19
TGTGCCAGTAGTCCTACACTAGCGGGGCCCTACGAGCAGTACTTC
CASSPTLAGPYEQYF
>TRBJ1-1|many|TRBD1|TRBV2
TGTGCCAGCGAGCAGGGGGCTAACACTGAAGCTTTCTTT
CASEQGANTEAFF
>TRBJ1-1|once|TRBD1|TRBV15
TGTGCCACCAGCAGGGACAGGGATATAGTCACTGAAGCTTTCTTT
CATSRDRDIVTEAFF
>TRBJ2-3|many|TRBD1|TRBV20-1
TGCAGTGCTAGAGAGGACAGGGTTTCCACAGATACGCAGTATTTT
CSAREDRVSTDTQYF
>TRBJ2-3|NA|TRBD2|TRBV19
TGTGCCAGTAGTATCCAGACTAGCGGCTACACAGATACGCAGTATTTT
CASSIQTSGYTDTQYF
>TRBJ2-5|NA|NA|TRBV2
TGTGCCAGCAGTGAAAGGGTGGCAGGGCACGAGACCCAGTACTTC
CASSERVAGHETQYF
>TRBJ1-5|many|NA|TRBV30
TGTGCCTGGAGACGGCGGGCGTCGGATGGCAATCAGCCCCAGCATTTT
CAWRRRASDGNQPQHF
>TRBJ2-7|NA|NA|TRBV6-2/TRBV6-3
TGTGCCAGCAGGCGGGACAGCCTTTGGGAGCAGTACTTC
CASRRDSLWEQYF
>TRBJ2-4|many|NA|TRBV6-2/TRBV6-3
TGTGCCAGCAGAGACACAGGGTCTTTGGGGAACATTCAGTACTTC
CASRDTGSLGNIQYF
>TRBJ2-7|many|NA|TRBV30
TGTGCCTGGAGTGGAGGGGATGTCTACGAGCAGTACTTC
CAWSGGDVYEQYF
>TRBJ2-3|many|NA|TRBV5-1
TGCGCCAGCAGCTTTTTCCAGGGTTGGATCGTGAGGGCAGATACGCAGTATTTT
CASSFFQGWIVRADTQYF
>TRBJ2-4|few|TRBD1|TRBV7-3
TGTGCCAGCAGCTCTAAAACAGGGGGTAAAAACATTCAGTACTTC
CASSSKTGGKNIQYF
>TRBJ1-1|many|NA|TRBV5-1
TGCGCCAGCAGCGCAGAAGGGGCTATGAACACTGAAGCTTTCTTT
CASSAEGAMNTEAFF
>TRBJ2-3|few|TRBD1|TRBV9
TGTGCCAGCAGCTCGACAGGGGCCGACACAGATACGCAGTATTTT
CASSSTGADTDTQYF
>TRBJ2-5|NA|TRBD1|TRBV28
TGTGCCAGCAGTTCGGACAGGAGCAGCCAAGAGACCCAGTACTTC
CASSSDRSSQETQYF
>TRBJ2-2|NA|NA|TRBV27
TGTGCCAGCAGCATTATCGTGAACACCGGGGAGCTGTTTTTT
CASSIIVNTGELFF
>TRBJ2-2|few|TRBD2|TRBV7-8
TGTGCCAGCAGCCAGGGACTAGCAAACACCGGGGAGCTGTTTTTT
CASSQGLANTGELFF
>TRBJ2-2|many|NA|TRBV5-1
TGCGCCAGCAGCGGTAGCGCACCGAACACCGGGGAGCTGTTTTTT
CASSGSAPNTGELFF
>TRBJ1-1|many|TRBD1|TRBV2
TGTGCCAGCAGTGTTGAGGGACAGGGACACACTGAAGCTTTCTTT
CASSVEGQGHTEAFF
>TRBJ2-7|many|NA|TRBV7-3
TGTGCCAGCAGCCCCGGTCCTGGGGAGCAGTACTTC
CASSPGPGEQYF
>TRBJ1-2|many|TRBD1|TRBV11-2
TGTGCCAGCAGCATAGGACAGGTTCCCGATGGCTACACCTTC
CASSIGQVPDGYTF
>TRBJ2-7|NA|NA|TRBV6-1
TGTGCCAGCAGTCATGGACCGGGCTACGAGCAGTACTTC
CASSHGPGYEQYF
>TRBJ1-6|few|NA|TRBV7-9
TGTGCCAGCAGCTTAGAAGGGGGGGGCGAGAAACCCCTCCACTTT
CASSLEGGGEKPLHF
>TRBJ1-1|many|TRBD1|TRBV29-1
TGCAGCGCCGGGACAGGGGGCGAGAACACTGAAGCTTTCTTT
CSAGTGGENTEAFF